Reported below is one TCR beta chain. No antigen is known for it. The sample comes from a study of T cell responses to AZD1222 COVID-19 vaccine. TCRdb's table, derived via immunoSEQ multiplex PCR, lists solely in-frame clones and lacks some. The sample comprises 120,000 or so clones, about 90% of which are singletons, and around 6% rests with the top ten. This CDR3 has 13 amino acids. Unmatched junction bases numbered 6, after V lost 0 bases and J lost 11 bases. Overall study results and limits: In a largely white British group with more females than males, clonal diversity was possibly underestimated.

This TCR derives from an adult in good health. Sequenced here: peripheral blood, sampled on day 0 of AZD1222 vaccination. The chain employs TRBV12-3 or TRBV12-4 and TRBJ1-1, with 7 bases identical to TRBD1. The CDR3 protein is CASSLAIRGGAFF. CDR3 nucleotides: TGTGCCAGCAGTTTAGCAATCAGGGGGGGGGCTTTCTTT.